Below are 7 T cell receptor beta chains sequenced from a single sample in a study of blood T cell repertoires in COVID-19. The repertoire was sequenced with immunoSEQ multiplex PCR; TCRdb's copy has only in-frame clones and lacks some. The data contain fewer than 250,000 clones, roughly 86% of them seen just once; the ten biggest clones take up 2% to 3%. The sample taken for sequencing was PBMCs or T cells enriched from blood (not recorded which). These receptor sequences come from a woman aged 30 to 39 with acute COVID-19.

As DNA, the CDR3 is TGTGCCAGCAAGTATGGGACAGGGGGCGGCTACGAGCAGTACTTC. Protein: CASKYGTGGGYEQYF. The rearrangement joins TRBV19 to TRBJ2-7; 12 nucleotides match TRBD1. CDR3 length: 15 amino acids. From germline, CDR1 is LNHDA and CDR2 SQIVND (reference sequence). The V and J ends lost 9 bases and 3 bases, in that order; junction bases with no gene match: 9.

This clone has more than one count but fewer than ten. The chain recombines TRBV18 with TRBJ1-3; no definite D call. The ends were cut back, 2 bases at V and 0 bases at J, with 8 bases in the middle. Germline CDR1 and CDR2: KGHSH and LQKENI. The CDR3 has 15 residues. CDR3 sequence: CASSPEETSGNTIYF. The CDR3 DNA reads as TGTGCCAGCTCACCAGAGGAAACCTCTGGAAACACCATATATTTT.

The CDR3 bases are TGTGCCAGCAGTTGGGGGACAGACAGCACAGATACGCAGTATTTT. Translation: CASSWGTDSTDTQYF. The chain recombines TRBV27 with TRBJ2-3, with TRBD1 matching over 7 bases. V lost 4 bases and J lost 0; bases outside the gene matches: 4. Germline V gene data show CDR1 as MNHEY and CDR2 as SMNVEV (reference sequence). The CDR3 spans 15 residues.

Regarding this clone: Other DNA sequences of this sample code for an identical CDR3. The chain recombines TRBV6-4 with TRBJ2-1, with TRBD2 matching 11 bases. Germline trimming cut 3 bases from V and 3 bases from J; bases unmatched to any gene: 1. The CDR3 contains 15 residues. Germline CDR1 is MRHNA and CDR2 is SNTAGT. CDR3 in amino acids: CASSDGTSGYNEQFF. CDR3 nucleotides: TGTGCCAGCAGTGATGGGACTAGCGGCTACAATGAGCAGTTCTTC.

The table lists this clone with a count of one. This rearrangement joins TRBV5-4 to TRBJ2-2, with 7 bases fitting TRBD1. After removal of 2 bases from V and 6 bases from J, the junction contained 7 bases not matched to a gene. This CDR3 is 15 amino acids long. Germline V gene lookup returns CDR1 SGHNT and CDR2 YYREEE (reference sequence). Written as DNA, the CDR3 is TGTGCCAGCAGCTTCGGACAGGTTATGTCCGGGGAGCTGTTTTTT. Translation gives CASSFGQVMSGELFF. Together with reference TRBV5-4 and TRBJ2-2, the CDR3 gives the full variable domain: ETGVTQSPTHLIKTRGQQVTLRCSSQSGHNTVSWYQQALGQGPQFIFQYYREEENGRGNFPPRFSGLQFPNYSSELNVNALELDDSALYLCASSFGQVMSGELFFGEGSRLTVL.

V and J are TRBV3-1 (or the pseudogene TRBV3-2) and TRBJ1-1; TRBD1 matches at 7 bases. Trimming at V came to 4 bases and at J to 4 bases, leaving 3 bases not matched to a gene. The CDR3 has 13 residues. In germline, CDR1 is LGHDT, CDR2 YNNKEL (reference sequence). This chain's CDR3 is CASSLGGTTEAFF. DNA of the CDR3: TGTGCCAGCAGCCTAGGGGGCACCACTGAAGCTTTCTTT.

The V gene is TRBV19, the J gene TRBJ1-6; 7 bases map to TRBD1. Losses at the gene ends were 5 bases for V and 7 bases for J; bases not matched to a gene: 5. Per the germline V gene, CDR1 is LNHDA and CDR2 is SQIVND (reference sequence). The CDR3 covers 14 residues. CDR3 region: CASSPDRWNSPLHF. CDR3 nucleotides: TGTGCCAGTAGTCCGGACAGGTGGAATTCACCCCTCCACTTT.